This T cell receptor (beta chain) is from a study of control samples from healthy donors and cancer patients (TCRdb year 2020). This clone has a single count. Its antigen is currently not known. No base qualities exist here, and no much larger clone lies one base off it. Libraries came from the immunoSEQ multiplex PCR assay. This immuneACCESS table, as held by TCRdb, lists in-frame sequences with V and J called but not all clones. Of the missing ones, under half trace to an unresolved V gene in checked studies; the others have no known cause. Recorded for this sample are approximately 120,000 clones; 75% to 95% of them occurred a single time. 4% to 4.5% of the sample belongs to the ten largest clones. Ends trimmed: V by 4 bases, J by 3 bases; bases unmatched to a gene: 11. Its CDR3 holds 17 amino acids, cysteine through phenylalanine. The CDR3 DNA has 51 bases and is translated from base 1. CDR1 and CDR2, per the germline V gene, are SGHRS and YFSETQ.

The sequence derives from a human donor in good health. The donor label of this sample is uncertain. The specimen was blood. The rearrangement joined TRBV5-1 to TRBJ2-1, and 9 junctional nucleotides match TRBD1. The sequenced DNA: TGCGCCAGCAGCCCAGAAGTCACAGGGGGCAACTACAATGAGCAGTTCTTC. This yields the protein CASSPEVTGGNYNEQFF.